One and the same sample provided the 3 T cell receptor beta chains below, sequenced in a study of human CD8 memory T cell subsets. UMI-labeled 5' RACE yielded the TCR beta libraries. From the 5' RACE reads, TCRdb lists one entry per CDR3 protein and no DNA. This sample's table has roughly 12,000 distinct CDR3 sequences. Sequenced sample: CD8+ T cells from PBMCs. The receptors were sampled from a human donor in good health.

The V call is TRBV7-8, the J call TRBJ2-5; with no DNA, the TCRdb D assignment of TRBD2 cannot be verified. The germline V gene encodes CDR1 SGHVS and CDR2 FQNEAQ. The length of the CDR3 is 15 residues. CDR3 region: CASSLEAGGQETQYF.

The chain combines TRBV20-1 with TRBJ2-1; TCRdb selects TRBD1, and the lack of DNA leaves this call unchecked. Per the germline V gene, CDR1 is DFQATT and CDR2 is SNEGSKA (reference sequence). The CDR3 is made up of 18 amino acids. The CDR3: CSASYWRGGQDFYNEQFF.

The chain joins TRBV5-1 to TRBJ1-4. This CDR3 is built from 15 residues. Germline-derived CDR1 and CDR2 are SGHRS and YFSETQ. CDR3 region: CASSQGRGPSEKLFF. Supplemented by reference TRBV5-1 and TRBJ1-4, the full variable domain reads KAGVTQTPRYLIKTRGQQVTLSCSPISGHRSVSWYQQTPGQGLQFLFEYFSETQRNKGNFPGRFSGRQFSNSRSEMNVSTLELGDSALYLCASSQGRGPSEKLFFGSGTQLSVL.